Below, 28 T cell receptor beta chains from the same sample are listed, as sequenced in a study of identical twins (dated by TCRdb to about 2016). Library creation used 5' RACE. The listed sequencing device is Illumina HiSeq 2000. TCRdb reran the public reads through fastp at Q25 and MiXCR, keeping productive beta chains. Each CDR3 protein appears once, grouped with its most common genes and DNA. A total of about 200,000 distinct CDR3 sequences appear in this sample, over 8% of them only once. Clones ranked in the top ten supply 5% to 5.5% of the sample. The sequencing sample was made of memory (CD45RO+) T cells sorted from blood. Interpreted using the paper, the cell subset or site label stands for: CD45RO+ enriched T cells. The receptors derive from a woman younger than 35 in good health.

Only a few counts were recorded for this clonotype. DNA for the CDR3: TGTGCCAGCAGCCCAGGACTAGCGGGCACATCCACAGATACGCAGTATTTT. Translating it yields CASSPGLAGTSTDTQYF. The chain carries TRBV27 and TRBJ2-3; 11 positions match TRBD2. Germline lookup yields CDR1 MNHEY and CDR2 SMNVEV (reference sequence). The CDR3 has 17 amino acids. The ends lost 6 bases at V and 2 bases at J; junction bases unmatched: 10.

This clonotype occurred many times. The chain recombines TRBV24-1 with TRBJ2-2; possible D gene TRBD1, 6 bases. This CDR3 is 16 amino acids long. The germline CDR1 and CDR2 sequences are KGHDR and SFDVKD. V gave up 3 bases and J gave up 0 bases, with 10 bases separating them. CDR3 nucleotides: TGTGCCACCAGTGATACAGGGCCCCCGAACACCGGGGAGCTGTTTTTT. Amino acid sequence: CATSDTGPPNTGELFF.

This clonotype was counted at least ten times. The chain links TRBV2 to TRBJ2-1, with TRBD2 as a possible D gene (7 bases). The CDR3 is 15 amino acids. V gave up 4 bases and J gave up 0 bases, with 10 bases separating them. Germline V lookup: CDR1 SNHLY, CDR2 FYNNEI. For the CDR3, the DNA is TGTGCCAGCAGTGGCGGGGGCAGCTCCTACAATGAGCAGTTCTTC. Its translation is CASSGGGSSYNEQFF.

This clonotype was recorded many times. The chain employs TRBV7-9 and TRBJ2-7, with TRBD1 matching over 7 bases. CDR3 length equals 14 residues. Germline lookup yields CDR1 SEHNR and CDR2 FQNEAQ (reference sequence). The ends lost 5 bases at V and 2 bases at J; junction bases unmatched: 6. The CDR3: CASSPRQGPYEQYF. Here the CDR3 DNA reads TGTGCCAGCAGCCCCCGACAGGGTCCCTACGAGCAGTACTTC.

The rearrangement uses TRBV20-1 and TRBJ2-7, with D hard to call. The CDR3 contains 11 residues. From germline, CDR1 is DFQATT and CDR2 SNEGSKA (reference sequence). V dropped 5 bases and J dropped 7 bases, with 12 bases sitting between them. CDR3 amino acids: CSASQGREQYF. The CDR3 coding sequence is TGCAGTGCTTCTCAAGGCCGGGAGCAGTACTTC.

The CDR3 loop reads CASSLGKRGGLDEQFF. The CDR3 region has the DNA TGTGCCAGCAGCTTGGGGAAGCGGGGGGGCCTCGATGAGCAGTTCTTC. The rearrangement links TRBV5-6 to TRBJ2-1; 10 positions match TRBD2. This CDR3 contains 16 residues. Per germline, CDR1 SGHDT and CDR2 YYEEEE. The ends lost 0 bases at V and 8 bases at J; junction bases unmatched: 8.

This clonotype was recorded many times. This chain joins TRBV5-6 and TRBJ2-1; 12 bases are a match to TRBD2. Germline V gives CDR1 SGHDT, CDR2 YYEEEE. With 4 bases clipped from V and 4 bases from J, the junction kept 6 bases outside the gene matches. This CDR3 contains 16 residues. The CDR3: CASSRTSGAAYNEQFF. The DNA for the CDR3 is TGTGCCAGCAGCCGGACTAGCGGGGCTGCATACAATGAGCAGTTCTTC.

This clonotype has just a few counts. The chain is built from TRBV6-2 or TRBV6-3 and TRBJ2-1; 7 nucleotides match TRBD2. The CDR3 consists of 15 residues. Germline CDR1 reads MNHEY; CDR2 reads SVGEGT. The ends lost 5 bases at V and 0 bases at J; junction bases unmatched: 4. For the CDR3, the DNA is TGTGCCAGCAGTCCCCAGCGGGGCTCCTACAATGAGCAGTTCTTC. As protein: CASSPQRGSYNEQFF.

This rearrangement joins TRBV6-1 to TRBJ2-7; a possible D gene is TRBD2 (6 bases). V lost 6 bases to trimming and J lost 3 bases, with 18 bases between them. The CDR3 runs 15 residues. Germline lookup yields CDR1 MNHNS and CDR2 SASEGT. The CDR3 sequence: CASSPRDSTGYEQYF. CDR3 bases: TGTGCCAGCAGCCCAAGGGACTCGACGGGCTACGAGCAGTACTTC.

This clonotype was counted only a few times. CDR3 coding DNA: TGTGCCAGCAGCCCGGGACTAGCGGGAAATTACAATGAGCAGTTCTTC. Protein: CASSPGLAGNYNEQFF. The genes are TRBV6-1 and TRBJ2-1, with 13 nucleotides matching TRBD2. CDR1 and CDR2 (germline): MNHNS, SASEGT. The CDR3 has 16 amino acids. V shed 6 bases, J shed 4 bases, and the junction held 6 bases outside the gene matches.

There are a few counts of this clonotype. This chain joins TRBV27 and TRBJ2-5; 13 nucleotides align to TRBD2. CDR3 length equals 16 residues. After removal of 4 bases from V and 3 bases from J, the junction contained 5 bases not matched to a gene. Germline values: CDR1 MNHEY, CDR2 SMNVEV (reference sequence). The CDR3 nucleotides read TGTGCCAGCAGTTCCCCACTAGCGGGAGGGGAAGAGACCCAGTACTTC. Translated, it gives CASSSPLAGGEETQYF.

This clonotype turned up a few times. The chain couples TRBV6-5 to TRBJ2-7; D gene ambiguous. Germline loops: CDR1 MNHEY, CDR2 SVGAGI. The CDR3 has 15 amino acids. V was pared by 2 bases and J by 7 bases, with 18 bases between. The chain's CDR3 is CASSYGDTGWGEQYF. DNA for the CDR3: TGTGCCAGCAGTTACGGCGACACTGGATGGGGAGAGCAGTACTTC.

V gene TRBV5-1 combines with J gene TRBJ2-1, with TRBD2 identical over 9 bases. In germline, CDR1 is SGHRS, CDR2 YFSETQ. J was trimmed by 4 bases and V by 5 bases; bases with no gene match: 4. The CDR3 has 14 residues. The CDR3 region has the DNA TGCGCCAGCAGAGCGGGGGGCCTGTACAATGAGCAGTTCTTC. This codes for CASRAGGLYNEQFF.

The chain employs TRBV7-9 and TRBJ2-1, with D possibly TRBD2 on 5 matching bases. Germline V lookup: CDR1 SEHNR, CDR2 FQNEAQ (reference sequence). The CDR3 contains 15 residues. Trimming took 4 bases from V and 1 from J, leaving 11 bases between them. CDR3 sequence reads: CASSYSVASYNEQFF. For the CDR3, the DNA is TGTGCCAGCAGCTATTCGGTAGCGTCCTACAATGAGCAGTTCTTC.

CDR3 residues: CASSQEWSLLGSPLHF. The CDR3 DNA follows: TGCGCCAGCAGCCAAGAATGGTCACTACTAGGGTCACCCCTCCACTTT. The chain combines TRBV4-3 with TRBJ1-6; D is unclear. The CDR3 totals 16 residues. CDR1 and CDR2 (germline): LGHNA, YSLEER. V lost 0 bases and J lost 10, with 16 bases in between.

The gene calls are TRBV11-2 and TRBJ1-6, with a possible D match to TRBD1 (5 bases). CDR1 and CDR2 from the germline V gene are SGHAT and FQNNGV. Deletions cut 6 bases from V and 8 bases from J, with 17 bases between. This CDR3 is built from 15 residues. The CDR3 nucleotides read TGTGCCAGCAGGCCGGTTGGGGGGTCCCATTCACCCCTCCACTTT. Translating gives CASRPVGGSHSPLHF.

This clonotype was found many times. The chain is built from TRBV29-1 and TRBJ1-1; D is uncertain. This CDR3 region has 11 residues. V lost 7 bases to trimming and J lost 2 bases, with 8 bases between them. Germline V gene data show CDR1 as SQVTM and CDR2 as ANQGSEA. The CDR3 nucleotides read TGCAGCGGGCGGGGTAACACTGAAGCTTTCTTT. Its translation: CSGRGNTEAFF.

A few counts support this clonotype. The chain carries TRBV18 and TRBJ2-1; D is undetermined. Germline V CDR1 and CDR2: KGHSH, LQKENI. CDR3 length: 16 residues. Trimming left V 3 bases short and J 3 bases short, with 15 bases between. The CDR3 DNA sequence: TGTGCCAGCTCACCCAAGAGGCTAGGGCGCTACAATGAGCAGTTCTTC. Its protein is CASSPKRLGRYNEQFF.

This clonotype appeared a few times. The rearrangement links TRBV20-1 to TRBJ2-2; 7 bases are a match to TRBD1. Per germline, CDR1 DFQATT and CDR2 SNEGSKA (reference sequence). V dropped 1 base and J dropped 3; count of bases not matched to a gene: 2. The CDR3 length is 14 residues. In DNA, the CDR3 is TGCAGTGCTAGAGGTGACAGGGACACCGGGGAGCTGTTTTTT. It encodes CSARGDRDTGELFF.

This clonotype was counted many times. The J gene is TRBJ2-6, the V gene TRBV12-3 or TRBV12-4; D uncertain. This CDR3 contains 13 residues. V gave up 6 bases and J gave up 1 base, with 4 bases separating them. CDR3 bases: TGTGCCAGCAGCTTTTCTGGGGCCAACGTCCTGACTTTC. Protein product: CASSFSGANVLTF.

This clonotype was counted ten times or more. This chain connects TRBV27 to TRBJ2-7, with 8 bases matching TRBD2. V shed 5 bases, J shed 3 bases, and the junction held 3 bases outside the gene matches. CDR1 is MNHEY and CDR2 is SMNVEV in the germline V gene (reference sequence). The CDR3 extends over 13 amino acids. CDR3 residues: CASSTTSGYEQYF. CDR3 in DNA: TGTGCCAGCAGTACAACTAGCGGCTACGAGCAGTACTTC.

To note about this clonotype: This may come from a read error, since a much larger clone is one base off. The chain joins TRBV27 to TRBJ1-5, with 7 bases aligning to TRBD1. Germline-derived CDR1 and CDR2 are MNHEY and SMNVEV (reference sequence). The CDR3 consists of 14 residues. V trimming: 5 bases; J trimming: 5 bases; junction bases outside the gene matches: 6. The CDR3 loop reads CASSVTGTDQPQHF. CDR3 nucleotide sequence: TGTGCCAGCAGTGTGACAGGGACGGATCAGCCCCAGCATTTT.

Here the CDR3 DNA reads TGTGCCACCTCTCCCGGGACCGGGGAGCTGTTTTTT. Translation gives CATSPGTGELFF. The chain links TRBV24-1 to TRBJ2-2; no definite D call. The CDR3 runs 12 residues. Germline CDR1 reads KGHDR; CDR2 reads SFDVKD. V lost 9 bases to trimming and J lost 5 bases, with 9 bases between them.

This clonotype was seen many times. V is TRBV14 and J is TRBJ1-1; D unclear. The V gene's germline CDR1 is SGHDN and CDR2 FVKESK. Trimming removed 4 bases at V and 0 bases at J, with 9 bases between. The CDR3 extends over 14 amino acids. The CDR3 loop reads CASSRSSLNTEAFF. Written as DNA, the CDR3 is TGTGCCAGCAGCCGTAGTAGCCTGAACACTGAAGCTTTCTTT.

The CDR3 nucleotides read TGTGCCAGCAGCTTGGAACCGACAGGGGGCTTTTACGAGCAGTACTTC. The encoded protein is CASSLEPTGGFYEQYF. The V call is TRBV5-4, the J call TRBJ2-7; 10 bases fit TRBD1. The CDR3 has 16 amino acids. The V gene's germline CDR1 is SGHNT and CDR2 YYREEE (reference sequence). After removal of 0 bases from V and 4 bases from J, the junction contained 7 bases not matched to a gene.

This clonotype was detected many times. The chain recombines TRBV5-4 with TRBJ2-5, with D unclear. Trimming removed 7 bases from V and 5 bases from J, with 6 bases in between. CDR3 length: 10 amino acids. CDR1 and CDR2 from the germline V gene are SGHNT and YYREEE (reference sequence). CDR3 DNA sequence: TGTGCCAGCGGAAGGGAGACCCAGTACTTC. It specifies CASGRETQYF.

This chain links TRBV5-1 with TRBJ2-7; no firm D call. CDR3 length equals 12 residues. V gave up 4 bases and J gave up 4 bases, with 9 bases separating them. Germline V gene data show CDR1 as SGHRS and CDR2 as YFSETQ. The CDR3 region has the DNA TGCGCCAGCAGCCAAAACGAATACGAGCAGTACTTC. This gives the protein CASSQNEYEQYF.

CDR3: CASSQVVATDTQYF. CDR3 sequence (DNA): TGCGCCAGCAGCCAAGTAGTAGCTACAGATACGCAGTATTTT. V gene TRBV4-3 combines with J gene TRBJ2-3; D gene ambiguous. Germline V gives CDR1 LGHNA, CDR2 YSLEER. The ends were cut back, 1 base at V and 3 bases at J, with 8 bases in the middle. The CDR3 runs to 14 residues.